The present entry profiles one TCR beta chain with its context. Its antigen is not known. This entry belongs to a study of T cell responses to AZD1222 COVID-19 vaccine. Study details: Second doses that came at about 4 or about 12 weeks were put together. Study-wide findings and caveats: Rises in breadth and depth of Spike-specific TCRs came after two AZD1222 doses. The span of vaccine-associated CD4 TCRs extended across spike, with dominance at 160-218 and 743-854.

The V segment lost 10 bases and the J segment 10 bases; nucleotides outside the gene matches: 8. CDR3 length: 11 amino acids. Only in-frame clones appear in the TCRdb table, and some are missing; sequencing was by immunoSEQ multiplex PCR. This table has over 150,000 clones, roughly 87% appearing once. The receptor's source is an adult in good health. The specimen comprised peripheral blood, sampled on day 0 of AZD1222 vaccination. This chain connects TRBV12-3 or TRBV12-4 to TRBJ1-1; 8 bases fit TRBD1. CDR3 in amino acids: CATGQGSGAFF. CDR3 in DNA: TGTGCCACCGGACAGGGAAGCGGAGCTTTCTTT.